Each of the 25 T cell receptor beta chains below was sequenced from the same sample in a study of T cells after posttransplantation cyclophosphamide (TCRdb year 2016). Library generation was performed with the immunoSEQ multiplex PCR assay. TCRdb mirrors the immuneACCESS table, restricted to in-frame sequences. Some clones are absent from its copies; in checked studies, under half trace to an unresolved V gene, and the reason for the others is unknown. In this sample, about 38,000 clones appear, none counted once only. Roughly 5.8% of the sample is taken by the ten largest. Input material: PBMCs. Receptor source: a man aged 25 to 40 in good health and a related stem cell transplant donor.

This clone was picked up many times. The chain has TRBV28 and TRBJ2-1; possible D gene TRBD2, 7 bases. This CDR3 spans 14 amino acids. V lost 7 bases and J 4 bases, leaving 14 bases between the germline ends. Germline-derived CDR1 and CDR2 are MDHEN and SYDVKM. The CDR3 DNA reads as TGTGCCAGCAAGGGGGGGTGGGGTTACAATGAGCAGTTCTTC. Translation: CASKGGWGYNEQFF.

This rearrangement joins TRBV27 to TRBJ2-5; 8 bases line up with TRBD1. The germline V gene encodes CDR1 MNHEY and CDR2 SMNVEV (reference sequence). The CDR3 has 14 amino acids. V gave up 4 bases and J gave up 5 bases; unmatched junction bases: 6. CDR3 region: CASSWTGRGETQYF. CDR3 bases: TGTGCCAGCAGTTGGACAGGGCGAGGGGAGACCCAGTACTTC.

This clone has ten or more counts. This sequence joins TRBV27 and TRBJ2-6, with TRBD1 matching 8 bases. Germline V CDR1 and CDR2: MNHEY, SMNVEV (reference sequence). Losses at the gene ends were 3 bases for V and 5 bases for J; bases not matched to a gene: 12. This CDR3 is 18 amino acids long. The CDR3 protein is CASSFAVGRGRRANVLTF. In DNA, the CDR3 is TGTGCCAGCAGTTTCGCGGTCGGCAGGGGGCGGAGGGCCAACGTCCTGACTTTC.

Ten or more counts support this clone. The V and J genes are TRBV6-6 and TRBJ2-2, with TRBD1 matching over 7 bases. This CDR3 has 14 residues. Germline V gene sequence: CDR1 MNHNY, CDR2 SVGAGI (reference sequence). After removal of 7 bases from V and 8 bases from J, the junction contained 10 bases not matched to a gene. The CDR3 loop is CASTTRQGPGELFF. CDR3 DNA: TGTGCCAGCACAACGAGACAGGGCCCTGGGGAGCTGTTTTTT.

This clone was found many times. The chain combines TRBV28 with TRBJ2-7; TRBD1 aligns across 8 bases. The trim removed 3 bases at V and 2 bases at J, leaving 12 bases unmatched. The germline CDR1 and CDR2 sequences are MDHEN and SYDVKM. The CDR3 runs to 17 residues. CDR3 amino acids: CASSLMPGTGVTYEQYF. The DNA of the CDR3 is TGTGCCAGCAGTTTGATGCCCGGGACAGGCGTGACCTACGAGCAGTACTTC. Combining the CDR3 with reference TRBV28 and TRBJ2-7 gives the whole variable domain DVKVTQSSRYLVKRTGEKVFLECVQDMDHENMFWYRQDPGLGLRLIYFSYDVKMKEKGDIPEGYSVSREKKERFSLILESASTNQTSMYLCASSLMPGTGVTYEQYFGPGTRLTVT.

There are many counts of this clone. The CDR3 region is CASSDNSGGQRNEQFF. The DNA for the CDR3 is TGTGCCAGCAGCGACAATAGCGGGGGCCAACGTAATGAGCAGTTCTTC. J is TRBJ2-1 and V is TRBV5-4; TRBD2 matches 9 bases. The CDR3 covers 16 residues. CDR1 and CDR2 (germline): SGHNT, YYREEE (reference sequence). With V trimmed by 4 bases and J by 7 bases, 12 bases remained unmatched.

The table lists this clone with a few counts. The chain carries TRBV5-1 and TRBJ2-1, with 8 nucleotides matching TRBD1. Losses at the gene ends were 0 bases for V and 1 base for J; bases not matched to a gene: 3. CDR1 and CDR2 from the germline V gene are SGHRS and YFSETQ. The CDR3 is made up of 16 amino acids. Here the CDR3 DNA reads TGCGCCAGCAGCTTGGGGGACAGGATTTCCTACAATGAGCAGTTCTTC. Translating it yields CASSLGDRISYNEQFF.

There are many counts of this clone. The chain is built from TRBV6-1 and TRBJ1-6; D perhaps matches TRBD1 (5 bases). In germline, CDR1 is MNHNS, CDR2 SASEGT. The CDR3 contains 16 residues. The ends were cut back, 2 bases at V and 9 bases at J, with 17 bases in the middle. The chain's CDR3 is CASSELSATGSSPLHF. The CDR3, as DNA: TGTGCCAGCAGTGAATTAAGCGCCACAGGTAGTTCACCCCTCCACTTT.

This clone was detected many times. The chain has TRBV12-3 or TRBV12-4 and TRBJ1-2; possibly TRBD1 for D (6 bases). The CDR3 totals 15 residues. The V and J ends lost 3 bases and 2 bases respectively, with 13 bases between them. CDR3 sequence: CASSLVDRSNYGYTF. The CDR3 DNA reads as TGTGCCAGCAGTTTGGTCGACAGGTCCAACTATGGCTACACCTTC.

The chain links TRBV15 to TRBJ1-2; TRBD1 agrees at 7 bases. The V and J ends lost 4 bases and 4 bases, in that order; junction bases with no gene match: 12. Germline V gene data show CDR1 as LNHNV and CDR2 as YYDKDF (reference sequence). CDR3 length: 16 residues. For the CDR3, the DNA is TGTGCCACCAGCACCCCACTACCGGGACAGAGCTATGGCTACACCTTC. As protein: CATSTPLPGQSYGYTF. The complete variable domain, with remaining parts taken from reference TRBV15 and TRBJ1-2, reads DAMVIQNPRYQVTQFGKPVTLSCSQTLNHNVMYWYQQKSSQAPKLLFHYYDKDFNNEADTPDNFQSRRPNTSFCFLDIRSPGLGDTAMYLCATSTPLPGQSYGYTFGSGTRLTVV.

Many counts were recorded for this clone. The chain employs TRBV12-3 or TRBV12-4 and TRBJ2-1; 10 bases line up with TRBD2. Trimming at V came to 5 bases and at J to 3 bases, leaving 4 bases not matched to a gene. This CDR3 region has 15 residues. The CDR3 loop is CASSPERGGYNEQFF. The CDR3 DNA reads TGTGCCAGCAGTCCTGAGCGGGGGGGCTACAATGAGCAGTTCTTC.

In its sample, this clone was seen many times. This CDR3 is CASSLGRPYTEAFF. The CDR3 DNA is TGTGCCAGCAGTTTGGGCAGGCCCTACACTGAAGCTTTCTTT. The chain combines TRBV27 with TRBJ1-1; D is unresolved. The germline V gene has CDR1 MNHEY and CDR2 SMNVEV (reference sequence). The CDR3 length is 14 residues. Trimming removed 3 bases at V and 3 bases at J, with 11 bases between.

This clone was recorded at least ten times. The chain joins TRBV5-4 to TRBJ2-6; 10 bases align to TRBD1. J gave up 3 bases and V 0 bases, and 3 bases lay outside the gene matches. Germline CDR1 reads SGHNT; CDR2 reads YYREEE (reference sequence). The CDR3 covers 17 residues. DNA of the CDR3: TGTGCCAGCAGCTTGGGACAGGGGGCGGTTGGGGCCAACGTCCTGACTTTC. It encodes CASSLGQGAVGANVLTF.

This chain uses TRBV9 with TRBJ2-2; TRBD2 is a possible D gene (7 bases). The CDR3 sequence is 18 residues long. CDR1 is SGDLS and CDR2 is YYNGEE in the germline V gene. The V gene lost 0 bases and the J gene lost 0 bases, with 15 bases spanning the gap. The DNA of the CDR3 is TGTGCCAGCAGCGTAGTCGGGGGGCCAGGGCCGAACACCGGGGAGCTGTTTTTT. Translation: CASSVVGGPGPNTGELFF.

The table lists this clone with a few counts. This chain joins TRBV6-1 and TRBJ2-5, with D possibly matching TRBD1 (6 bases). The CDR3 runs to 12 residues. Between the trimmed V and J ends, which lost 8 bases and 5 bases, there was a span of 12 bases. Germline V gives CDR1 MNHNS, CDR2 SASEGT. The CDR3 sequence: CASARGGETQYF. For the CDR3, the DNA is TGTGCCAGCGCCAGGGGCGGGGAGACCCAGTACTTC.

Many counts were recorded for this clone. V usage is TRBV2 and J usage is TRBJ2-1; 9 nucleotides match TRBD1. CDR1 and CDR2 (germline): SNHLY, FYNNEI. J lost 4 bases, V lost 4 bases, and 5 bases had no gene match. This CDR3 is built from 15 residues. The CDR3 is CASSAEGQGYNEQFF. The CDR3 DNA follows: TGTGCCAGCAGTGCGGAGGGACAGGGATACAATGAGCAGTTCTTC.

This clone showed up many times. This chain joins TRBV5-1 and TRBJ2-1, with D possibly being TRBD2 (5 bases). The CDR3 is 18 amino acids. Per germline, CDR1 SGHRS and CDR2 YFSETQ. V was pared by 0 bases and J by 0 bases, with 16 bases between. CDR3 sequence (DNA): TGCGCCAGCAGCTTGGATAGCGAGCGTTCGAGCTCCTACAATGAGCAGTTCTTC. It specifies CASSLDSERSSSYNEQFF.

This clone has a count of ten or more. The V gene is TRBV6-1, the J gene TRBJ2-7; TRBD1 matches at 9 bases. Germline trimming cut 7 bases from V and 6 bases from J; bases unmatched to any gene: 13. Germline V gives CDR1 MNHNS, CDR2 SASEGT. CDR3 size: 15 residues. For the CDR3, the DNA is TGTGCCAGCATATTGGGTAGACAGGGGGTAGGCGAGCAGTACTTC. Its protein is CASILGRQGVGEQYF.

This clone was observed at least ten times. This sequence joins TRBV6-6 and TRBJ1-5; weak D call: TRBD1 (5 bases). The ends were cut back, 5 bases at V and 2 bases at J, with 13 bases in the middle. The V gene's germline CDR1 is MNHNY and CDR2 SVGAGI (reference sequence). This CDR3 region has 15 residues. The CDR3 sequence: CASSGPGEGNQPQHF. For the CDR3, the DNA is TGTGCCAGCAGTGGACCGGGGGAGGGCAATCAGCCCCAGCATTTT.

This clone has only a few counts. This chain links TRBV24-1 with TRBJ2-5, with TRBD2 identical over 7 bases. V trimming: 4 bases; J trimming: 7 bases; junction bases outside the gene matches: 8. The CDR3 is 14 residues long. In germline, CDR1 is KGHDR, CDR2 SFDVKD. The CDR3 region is CATSDHGPGGTQYF. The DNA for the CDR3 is TGTGCCACCAGTGACCACGGACCGGGGGGGACCCAGTACTTC.

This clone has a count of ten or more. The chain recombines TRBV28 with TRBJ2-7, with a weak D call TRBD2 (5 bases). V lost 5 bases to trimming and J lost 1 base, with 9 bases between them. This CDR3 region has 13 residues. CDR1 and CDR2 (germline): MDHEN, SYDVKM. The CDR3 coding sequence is TGTGCCAGCAGTGCTCGGGGATCCTACGAGCAGTACTTC. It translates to CASSARGSYEQYF.

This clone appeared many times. DNA for the CDR3: TGTGCCAGCGAATGGGGGGGGGCAAACACCGGGGAGCTGTTTTTT. Translation gives CASEWGGANTGELFF. V gene TRBV6-6 combines with J gene TRBJ2-2; D is possibly TRBD2 (7 bases). This CDR3 is 15 amino acids long. Germline CDR1 reads MNHNY; CDR2 reads SVGAGI (reference sequence). V lost 8 bases and J 2 bases, leaving 15 bases between the germline ends.

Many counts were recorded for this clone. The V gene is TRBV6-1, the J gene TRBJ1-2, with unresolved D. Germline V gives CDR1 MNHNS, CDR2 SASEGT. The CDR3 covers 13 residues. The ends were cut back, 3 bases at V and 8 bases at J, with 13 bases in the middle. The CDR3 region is CASSEESRRGYTF. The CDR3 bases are TGTGCCAGCAGTGAGGAGTCCCGGCGGGGCTACACCTTC.

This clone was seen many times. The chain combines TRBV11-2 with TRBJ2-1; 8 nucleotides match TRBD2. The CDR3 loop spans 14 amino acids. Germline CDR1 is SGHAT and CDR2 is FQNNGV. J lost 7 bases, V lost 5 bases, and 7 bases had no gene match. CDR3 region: CASSQERGRNEQFF. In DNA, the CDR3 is TGTGCCAGCAGCCAAGAGCGGGGGAGGAATGAGCAGTTCTTC.

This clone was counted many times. The CDR3 spells CASSLFSRGLGVGRGYNEQFF. CDR3 DNA: TGTGCCAGCAGTTTATTCTCCCGGGGGTTGGGGGTGGGCCGAGGGTACAATGAGCAGTTCTTC. The chain has TRBV12-3 or TRBV12-4 and TRBJ2-1, with D maybe TRBD2 (6 bases). Trimming took off 2 bases at V and 4 bases at J, with 30 bases between the two ends. CDR3 length: 21 residues.